This T cell receptor (beta chain) came from a study of cytomegalovirus exposure and HLA in healthy donors. Points from the study as a whole: In vitro experiments confirmed that a few CMV-associated chains were specific for CMV antigens. The majority of TCR sequences were rare, yet some public TCRs appeared in many donors. Cytomegalovirus status, reportedly, was diagnosed with high specificity and sensitivity by the classifier.

With regard to this clone: Its antigen remains unknown.

Sequenced by immunoSEQ multiplex PCR; TCRdb stores in-frame clones only, minus some. The data show tens of thousands of clones, 90% to 95% seen once. The CDR3 contains 16 residues. Germline V CDR1 and CDR2: MNHEY, SMNVEV (reference sequence). The trim removed 6 bases at V and 0 bases at J, leaving 11 bases unmatched. The clonotype originates from a woman aged 18 to 35 in good health and CMV-seropositive. The chain couples TRBV27 to TRBJ2-7; 7 bases map to TRBD2. Sequenced material: PBMCs. Here the CDR3 DNA reads TGTGCCAGCAGACGGTCGCCCTGGGACTACTCCTACGAGCAGTACTTC. Its translation is CASRRSPWDYSYEQYF.